These T cell receptor beta chains were read from a single sample in a study of blood T cells in healthy people across ages. TCRdb reprocessed the 5' RACE reads via MiXCR and lists one record per CDR3 protein. This table holds some 800,000 distinct CDR3 sequences, around 25% found once. These data are also associated with another study on T cells of mothers and their children.

The sequencing input was blood. The receptors derive from a boy between 5 and 17 years old in good health. Each CDR3 is given with its conserved first and last residue. D genes are given only for firm matches. For some rows the clone size is stated as once, few or many, or as a class when expanded; others skip it.

CDR3 DNA,CDR3 protein,V gene,D gene,clone size,J gene
TGTGCCAGCAGTTTACCTCGAGGGACTAGCTCCCTGGCAGATACGCAGTATTTT,CASSLPRGTSSLADTQYF,TRBV12-3/TRBV12-4,TRBD2,.,TRBJ2-3
TGTGCCAGCAGATACGCGGAGACCCAGTACTTC,CASRYAETQYF,TRBV6-6,.,.,TRBJ2-5
TGTGCCATCAGTGATCGACAGGGAGTTACTGAAGCTTTCTTT,CAISDRQGVTEAFF,TRBV10-3,TRBD1,.,TRBJ1-1
TGCAGTGCTAGTGGGCAGGGGTCCCTAGTAAACATTCAGTACTTC,CSASGQGSLVNIQYF,TRBV20-1,.,.,TRBJ2-4
TGTGCCAGCAGCGTAGTCGGCGGGGGGAGCACAGATACGCAGTATTTT,CASSVVGGGSTDTQYF,TRBV9,TRBD2,few,TRBJ2-3
TGTGCCAGCAGTCCCCTTCTCGGGGGGCAGCCCCAGCATTTT,CASSPLLGGQPQHF,TRBV6-6,.,.,TRBJ1-5
TGTGCCAGCAGCTTGGGCCTAAATTTCTACGAGCAGTACTTC,CASSLGLNFYEQYF,TRBV7-9,.,once,TRBJ2-7
TGTGCCAGCAGTGAAGCGGTCCAAGATACGCAGTATTTT,CASSEAVQDTQYF,TRBV6-1,.,few,TRBJ2-3
TGTGCCAGCAGCTTGCCAAAACTGGGCAGGGGGTTGCAAGAGACCCAGTACTTC,CASSLPKLGRGLQETQYF,TRBV11-2,TRBD1,few,TRBJ2-5
TGTGCCAGCAGGGGACAGGGGGCTTATACCGGGGAGCTGTTTTTT,CASRGQGAYTGELFF,TRBV27,TRBD1,.,TRBJ2-2
TGTGCCAGCAGTCGGGACGGGAATGAAAAACTGTTTTTT,CASSRDGNEKLFF,TRBV12-3/TRBV12-4,.,.,TRBJ1-4
TGCGCCAGCAGCCAAGAAAGGAGACAGGTCGGCGAGCAGTTCTTC,CASSQERRQVGEQFF,TRBV4-1,.,few,TRBJ2-1
TGTGCCAGCAGCCAAGATCGGCGGGAAAAACTGTTTTTT,CASSQDRREKLFF,TRBV4-3,.,few,TRBJ1-4
TGTGCCAGTAGTAGTGGCAAGATGAACACTGAAGCTTTCTTT,CASSSGKMNTEAFF,TRBV19,.,.,TRBJ1-1
TGTGCCAGCCACAACCCAGGGCGGTGGAGCACAGATACGCAGTATTTT,CASHNPGRWSTDTQYF,TRBV28,.,.,TRBJ2-3
TGCAGTGCTAGAGCCCTGCAAGGGGGGCTCGAGCAGTACTTC,CSARALQGGLEQYF,TRBV20-1,.,.,TRBJ2-7
TGTGCCAGCAGTCCCGGGTTTATAGCTAACTATGGCTACACCTTC,CASSPGFIANYGYTF,TRBV27,.,.,TRBJ1-2
TGCAGTGCTTCTAGCGGGGCCGACTACAATGAGCAGTTCTTC,CSASSGADYNEQFF,TRBV20-1,TRBD2,.,TRBJ2-1
TGTGCCAGCAGTTTAGCGGCCCGGGGACTGGGGAGGGATGTCTACAATGAGCAGTTCTTC,CASSLAARGLGRDVYNEQFF,TRBV12-3/TRBV12-4,TRBD2,.,TRBJ2-1
TGTGCCAGCAGTTTACCTTTAAGACACCTGGATATTTCACCCCTCCACTTT,CASSLPLRHLDISPLHF,TRBV28,.,.,TRBJ1-6
TGCAGTGCTAGAGATCATGGACTAGCGGGAGCCATAGGAGAGACCCAGTACTTC,CSARDHGLAGAIGETQYF,TRBV20-1,TRBD2,.,TRBJ2-5
TGTGCCAGCAGCGCTGGACAGGGAGGAAACACCATATATTTT,CASSAGQGGNTIYF,TRBV9,TRBD1,few,TRBJ1-3
TGTGCCAGCAGCCATTCCATGGGACGCTACAATGAGCAGTTCTTC,CASSHSMGRYNEQFF,TRBV7-3,.,few,TRBJ2-1
TGTGCCAGCACTAGGGGGGGATCCTACAATGAGCAGTTCTTC,CASTRGGSYNEQFF,TRBV28,.,.,TRBJ2-1
TGTGCCAGCAGATCGGTGGTCAATGAGCAGTTCTTC,CASRSVVNEQFF,TRBV28,.,.,TRBJ2-1
TGTGCCAGCTCACCAAGAAGAGTTAGCGGGGGCGTAAGCGATGAGCAGTTCTTC,CASSPRRVSGGVSDEQFF,TRBV18,TRBD2,few,TRBJ2-1
TGCAGCGTTGACAAGCGGGGGGGCCTGGACAATGAGCAGTTCTTC,CSVDKRGGLDNEQFF,TRBV29-1,TRBD2,.,TRBJ2-1
TGTGCCAGCTCACCGGCCAGGGCAAACACTGAAGCTTTCTTT,CASSPARANTEAFF,TRBV18,.,.,TRBJ1-1
TGTGCCAGCAGCTTTGGGATTGCAACTAATGAAAAACTGTTTTTT,CASSFGIATNEKLFF,TRBV5-8,.,few,TRBJ1-4
TGCAGCGTTGAAGATCAAGGGGTCGGAGAGACCCAGTACTTC,CSVEDQGVGETQYF,TRBV29-1,.,.,TRBJ2-5
TGTGCCATCAGTGAGTCTTACAGGGAAGAGACCCAGTACTTC,CAISESYREETQYF,TRBV10-3,.,.,TRBJ2-5
TGTGCCAGCAGCGTGGAACAGGAGACCCAGTACTTC,CASSVEQETQYF,TRBV9,.,.,TRBJ2-5
TGCGCCAGCAGCTTGGATGGCCTAGCGGGAGGAAACATTCAGTACTTC,CASSLDGLAGGNIQYF,TRBV5-1,TRBD2,.,TRBJ2-4
TGTGCCAGCAGCTTATCCAGCTCCGCCGGGGAGCTGTTTTTT,CASSLSSSAGELFF,TRBV7-3,.,.,TRBJ2-2
TGTGCCAGCAGCTTACTCGACAGGAGCAATCAGCCCCAGCATTTT,CASSLLDRSNQPQHF,TRBV7-2,.,.,TRBJ1-5
TGTGCCAGCCCGAATAGCGGGGGCTCAGATACGCAGTATTTT,CASPNSGGSDTQYF,TRBV2,TRBD2,.,TRBJ2-3
TGTGCCAGCACCAAGATTAGCGGGAGAGAAGAAGAGACCCAGTACTTC,CASTKISGREEETQYF,TRBV6-2/TRBV6-3,TRBD2,few,TRBJ2-5
TGTGCCAGCAGTTACGGGTGGGGCAATGAGCAGTTCTTC,CASSYGWGNEQFF,TRBV6-6,.,.,TRBJ2-1
TGTGCCAGCAGCATACTATCCATGACGGGCTACACCTTC,CASSILSMTGYTF,TRBV7-2,.,once,TRBJ1-2
TGTGCCAGCAGTTTGTCAGGGTTAGGAAACACCATATATTTT,CASSLSGLGNTIYF,TRBV12-3/TRBV12-4,.,.,TRBJ1-3
TGTGCCAGCAGCTTAAAGGATCTCCAAAACATTCAGTACTTC,CASSLKDLQNIQYF,TRBV7-8,.,many,TRBJ2-4
TGTGCCAGCAGTATAGGGATCCCCTACGAGCAGTACTTC,CASSIGIPYEQYF,TRBV27,.,once,TRBJ2-7
TGTGCCAGCGGGGTAGATTCCCCGGAGCTGTTTTTT,CASGVDSPELFF,TRBV2,.,.,TRBJ2-2
TGTGCCAGCAGCCAATTAGACAGGAGCTACGAGCAGTACTTC,CASSQLDRSYEQYF,TRBV14,.,once,TRBJ2-7
TGTGCCAGCAGTATCGTCGTAGGGGAGACCCAGTACTTC,CASSIVVGETQYF,TRBV6-1,.,once,TRBJ2-5
TGCAGTGCTTTTAGACAGGGGACTAGATCGGGTGGCTACACCTTC,CSAFRQGTRSGGYTF,TRBV20-1,TRBD1,.,TRBJ1-2
TGTGCCAGCAGCTTATGGGGACAGGGGAATCAGCCCCAGCATTTT,CASSLWGQGNQPQHF,TRBV7-8,TRBD1,few,TRBJ1-5
TGTGCCAGCAGTTACTCGAGGAGGGCAGGGGAGCTGTTTTTT,CASSYSRRAGELFF,TRBV6-6,.,few,TRBJ2-2
TGCGCCAGCAGCCAAGATTCAGGGGGGGGTGAGCAGTTCTTC,CASSQDSGGGEQFF,TRBV4-3,.,few,TRBJ2-1
TGTGCCAGCAGCCATTCTCGAGTTCGGGAGACCCAGTACTTC,CASSHSRVRETQYF,TRBV5-5,.,few,TRBJ2-5
TGCAGTGCTAGGGCCGGACTAGCGAGTCACACCGGGGAGCTGTTTTTT,CSARAGLASHTGELFF,TRBV20-1,TRBD2,.,TRBJ2-2
TGTGCTAGTGGTTTGGGGGACAGGCTCGGCACTGAAGCTTTCTTT,CASGLGDRLGTEAFF,TRBV12-5,TRBD1,.,TRBJ1-1
TGTGCCAGCAGCCAAGGGGCGAACACTGAAGCTTTCTTT,CASSQGANTEAFF,TRBV3-1,.,many,TRBJ1-1
TGTGCCAGCAGTGGACAGGCGGGCGGGGAGACCCAGTACTTC,CASSGQAGGETQYF,TRBV6-5,TRBD1,.,TRBJ2-5
TGTGCCAGCACCCGGACAGGCAACTCTGGGGCCAACGTCCTGACTTTC,CASTRTGNSGANVLTF,TRBV28,TRBD1,.,TRBJ2-6